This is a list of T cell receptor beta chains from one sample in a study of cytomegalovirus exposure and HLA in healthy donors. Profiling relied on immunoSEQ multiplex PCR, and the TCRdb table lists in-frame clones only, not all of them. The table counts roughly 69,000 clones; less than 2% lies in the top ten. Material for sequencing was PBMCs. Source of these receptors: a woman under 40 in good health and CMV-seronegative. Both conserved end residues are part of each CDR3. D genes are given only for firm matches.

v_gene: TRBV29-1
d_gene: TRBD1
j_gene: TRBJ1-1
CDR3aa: CSVVLPGQGAFF
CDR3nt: TGCAGCGTTGTCCTCCCGGGACAGGGGGCTTTCTTT

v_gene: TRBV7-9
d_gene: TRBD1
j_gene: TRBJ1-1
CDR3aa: CASDREWNTEAFF
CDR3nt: TGTGCCAGCGACAGGGAATGGAACACTGAAGCTTTCTTT

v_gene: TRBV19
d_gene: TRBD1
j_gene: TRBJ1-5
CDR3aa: CASSQGAGNQPQHF
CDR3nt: TGTGCCAGTTCACAGGGGGCAGGCAATCAGCCCCAGCATTTT

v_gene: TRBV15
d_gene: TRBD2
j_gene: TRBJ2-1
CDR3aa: CATSRDFSWNPGLAGGGPYNEQFF
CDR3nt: TGTGCCACCAGCAGAGATTTCTCTTGGAATCCGGGACTAGCGGGAGGAGGGCCCTACAATGAGCAGTTCTTC

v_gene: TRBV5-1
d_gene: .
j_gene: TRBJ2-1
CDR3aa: CASTSGGGNEQFF
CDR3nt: TGCGCCAGCACCTCTGGGGGAGGTAATGAGCAGTTCTTC

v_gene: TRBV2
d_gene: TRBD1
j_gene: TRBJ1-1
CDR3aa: CASRDRGGTEAFF
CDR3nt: TGTGCCAGCAGGGACAGGGGGGGCACTGAAGCTTTCTTT

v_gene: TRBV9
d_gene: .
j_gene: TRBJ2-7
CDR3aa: CASSPQSGPYEQYF
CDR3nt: TGTGCCAGCAGCCCGCAAAGCGGCCCCTACGAGCAGTACTTC

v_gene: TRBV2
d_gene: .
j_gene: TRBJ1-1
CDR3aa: CASSDPRERAYTEAFF
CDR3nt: TGTGCCAGCAGTGATCCGCGGGAGAGGGCGTACACTGAAGCTTTCTTT

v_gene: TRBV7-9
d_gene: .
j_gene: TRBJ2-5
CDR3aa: CASRYLGEETQYF
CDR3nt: TGTGCCAGCAGGTATCTAGGCGAAGAGACCCAGTACTTC

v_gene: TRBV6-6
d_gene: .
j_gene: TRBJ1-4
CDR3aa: CASSYQEKLFF
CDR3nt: TGTGCCAGCAGTTATCAGGAAAAACTGTTTTTT

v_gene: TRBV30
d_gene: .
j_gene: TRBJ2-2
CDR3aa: CAWSYSAGELFF
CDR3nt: TGTGCCTGGAGTTATAGTGCCGGGGAGCTGTTTTTT

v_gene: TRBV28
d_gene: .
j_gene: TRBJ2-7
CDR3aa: CASSLGAPYEQYF
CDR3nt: TGTGCCAGCAGTTTGGGGGCCCCCTACGAGCAGTACTTC

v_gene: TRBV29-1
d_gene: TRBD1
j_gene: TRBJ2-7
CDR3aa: CSVADRGTSYEQYF
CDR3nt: TGCAGCGTTGCGGACAGGGGGACTTCCTACGAGCAGTACTTC

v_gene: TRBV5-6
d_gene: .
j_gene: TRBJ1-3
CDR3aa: CASSPDGSSGNTIYF
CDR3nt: TGTGCCAGCAGCCCAGATGGCAGCTCTGGAAACACCATATATTTT

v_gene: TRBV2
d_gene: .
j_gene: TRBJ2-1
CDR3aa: CASSEVWQFF
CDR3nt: TGTGCCAGCAGTGAAGTCTGGCAGTTCTTC

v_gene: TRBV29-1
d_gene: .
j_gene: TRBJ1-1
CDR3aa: CSVVRNTEAFF
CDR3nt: TGCAGCGTTGTCCGTAACACTGAAGCTTTCTTT

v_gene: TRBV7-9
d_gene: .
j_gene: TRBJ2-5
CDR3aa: CASSPAGQQQETQYF
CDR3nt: TGTGCCAGCAGCCCCGCTGGACAGCAACAAGAGACCCAGTACTTC

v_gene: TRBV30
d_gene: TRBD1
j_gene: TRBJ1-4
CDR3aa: CAWSGRTGRVEKLFF
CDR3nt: TGTGCCTGGAGTGGACGGACAGGGCGGGTTGAAAAACTGTTTTTT

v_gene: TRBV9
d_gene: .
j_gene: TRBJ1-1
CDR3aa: CASSPPWGGRNTEAFF
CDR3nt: TGTGCCAGCAGCCCGCCCTGGGGAGGGAGAAACACTGAAGCTTTCTTT

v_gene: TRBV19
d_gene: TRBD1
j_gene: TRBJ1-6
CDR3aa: CASKRTGVTPLHF
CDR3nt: TGTGCCAGTAAACGGACAGGGGTCACACCCCTCCACTTT

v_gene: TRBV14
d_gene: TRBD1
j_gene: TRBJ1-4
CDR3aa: CASSRQGREKLFF
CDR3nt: TGTGCCAGCAGCCGACAGGGGAGAGAAAAACTGTTTTTT

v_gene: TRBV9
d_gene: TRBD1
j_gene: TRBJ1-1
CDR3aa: CASSDRTGAEPGFEAFF
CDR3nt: TGTGCCAGCAGCGACCGGACAGGGGCGGAACCCGGGTTTGAAGCTTTCTTT

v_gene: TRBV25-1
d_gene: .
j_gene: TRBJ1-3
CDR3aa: CASSESHSSGNTIYF
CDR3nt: TGTGCCAGCAGTGAATCGCACAGCTCTGGAAACACCATATATTTT

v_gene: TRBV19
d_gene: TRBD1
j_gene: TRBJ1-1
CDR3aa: CASATTGGTEAFF
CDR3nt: TGTGCCAGTGCGACTACAGGGGGAACTGAAGCTTTCTTT

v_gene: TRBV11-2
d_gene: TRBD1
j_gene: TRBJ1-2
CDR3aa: CASSQTPGQLYGYTF
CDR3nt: TGTGCCAGCAGCCAAACGCCGGGACAGCTCTATGGCTACACCTTC

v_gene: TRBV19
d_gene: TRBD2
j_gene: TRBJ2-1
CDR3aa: CASRAEAGGPYNEQFF
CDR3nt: TGTGCCAGTAGGGCAGAAGCGGGAGGTCCCTACAATGAGCAGTTCTTC

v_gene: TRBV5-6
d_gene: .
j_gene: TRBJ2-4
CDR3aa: CASSLAGGAKNIQYF
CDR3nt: TGTGCCAGCAGCTTGGCCGGGGGTGCTAAAAACATTCAGTACTTC

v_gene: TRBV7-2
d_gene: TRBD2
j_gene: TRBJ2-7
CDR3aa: CASSSTGTSGERQYF
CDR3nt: TGTGCCAGCAGCTCCACCGGGACTAGCGGGGAGAGGCAGTACTTC

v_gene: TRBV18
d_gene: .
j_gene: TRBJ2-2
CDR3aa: CASSPFREGGELFF
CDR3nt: TGTGCCAGCTCACCTTTCAGGGAAGGCGGGGAGCTGTTTTTT

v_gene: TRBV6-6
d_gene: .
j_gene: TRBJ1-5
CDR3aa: CASSYGGLPTHF
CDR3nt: TGTGCCAGCAGTTACGGGGGACTCCCGACCCATTTT

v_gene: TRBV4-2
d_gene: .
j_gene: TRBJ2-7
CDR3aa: CASSQLPRDTPYEQYF
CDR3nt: TGTGCCAGCAGCCAGCTCCCCCGGGACACACCCTACGAGCAGTACTTC

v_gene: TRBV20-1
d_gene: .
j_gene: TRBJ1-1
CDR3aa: CSDLNTEAFF
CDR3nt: TGCAGTGATTTAAACACTGAAGCTTTCTTT

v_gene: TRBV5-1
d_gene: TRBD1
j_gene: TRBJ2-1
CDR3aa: CASSSQGQGDYNEQFF
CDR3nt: TGCGCCAGCAGCTCCCAGGGACAGGGGGACTACAATGAGCAGTTCTTC

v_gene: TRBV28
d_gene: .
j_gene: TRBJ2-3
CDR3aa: CASSLVRSQYF
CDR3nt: TGTGCCAGCAGTTTAGTCCGGTCTCAGTATTTT

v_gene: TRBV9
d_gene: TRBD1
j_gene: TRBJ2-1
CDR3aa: CASSFRGQGGNEQFF
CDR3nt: TGTGCCAGCAGCTTCCGGGGACAGGGGGGCAATGAGCAGTTCTTC

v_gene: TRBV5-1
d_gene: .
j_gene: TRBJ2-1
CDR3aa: CASRQGIIGTDEQFF
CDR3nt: TGCGCCAGCAGACAGGGGATAATTGGGACTGATGAGCAGTTCTTC

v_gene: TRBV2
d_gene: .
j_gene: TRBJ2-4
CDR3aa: CASTLRVAKNIQYF
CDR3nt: TGTGCCAGCACTCTCAGGGTAGCCAAAAACATTCAGTACTTC

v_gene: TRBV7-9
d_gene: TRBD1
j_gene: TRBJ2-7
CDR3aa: CASSGPDRESSYEQYF
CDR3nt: TGTGCCAGCAGCGGACCGGACAGGGAGAGCTCCTACGAGCAGTACTTC

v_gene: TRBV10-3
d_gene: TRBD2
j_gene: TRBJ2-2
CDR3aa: CAIGGEGNTGELFF
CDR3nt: TGTGCCATCGGGGGGGAGGGGAACACCGGGGAGCTGTTTTTT

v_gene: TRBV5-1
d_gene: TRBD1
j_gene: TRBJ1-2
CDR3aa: CASSYRTGGSNYGYTF
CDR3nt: TGCGCCAGCAGCTATCGGACAGGGGGCTCTAACTATGGCTACACCTTC

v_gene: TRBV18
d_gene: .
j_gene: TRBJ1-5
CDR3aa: CASSPNRDQPQHF
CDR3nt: TGTGCCAGCTCACCTAACAGAGATCAGCCCCAGCATTTT

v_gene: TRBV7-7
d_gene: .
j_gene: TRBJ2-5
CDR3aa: CASSWSGTPQETQYF
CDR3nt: TGTGCTAGCAGCTGGAGCGGGACACCTCAAGAGACCCAGTACTTC